This T cell receptor (beta chain) was identified during a study of CD8+CD57+ T cells in acquired aplastic anemia. Study context: An average of roughly 2.9 ug of DNA was obtained from sorted CD4+ and CD8+ cells.

The CDR3 has 16 amino acids. V dropped 5 bases and J dropped 5 bases, with 19 bases sitting between them. Looked up from germline, CDR1 is SEHNR and CDR2 is FQNEAQ (reference sequence). Investigators profiled TCR beta VDJ and CDR3 from genomic DNA template. TCRdb fed the reads into MiXCR, producing one record per CDR3 protein. Found here are some 190,000 distinct CDR3 sequences, 50% to 55% of them singletons; the top ten hold roughly 15%. Notes on this clonotype: The antigen is unknown.

Whole-study results and caveats: Around 27 was the count of CD8+ CDR3 sequences that patients shared with controls.

The sequence was collected from a human donor in good health, serving as a control. This chain connects TRBV7-9 to TRBJ1-3; D may be TRBD1 (5 bases). The sequenced sample was sorted CD4+, CD8+, or CD8+CD57+ T cells (not recorded which) from PBMCs. The CDR3 region is CASSLSEGLSRNTIYF. The CDR3 nucleotides read TGTGCCAGCAGCCTTAGTGAGGGGTTGAGCAGAAACACCATATATTTT.